The next 3 T cell receptor beta chains were all read from a single sample in a study of cytomegalovirus exposure and HLA in healthy donors. Use of 60 Vbeta and 13 Jbeta primers characterized the PCR. Measured with immunoSEQ multiplex PCR; TCRdb has only the in-frame clones, and not every one. Here the sample spans around 150,000 clones, around four fifths being singletons. The specimen sequenced was PBMCs. These receptors all come from a man between 18 and 29 years old in good health and CMV-seropositive.

This rearrangement joins TRBV5-1 to TRBJ2-3, with D possibly TRBD1 on 6 matching bases. CDR1 SGHRS and CDR2 YFSETQ come from the germline V gene. V dropped 3 bases and J dropped 4 bases, with 9 bases sitting between them. This CDR3 comprises 13 residues. CDR3 residues: CASSSRGPDTQYF. As DNA, the CDR3 is TGCGCCAGCAGCTCCAGGGGTCCAGATACGCAGTATTTT.

This chain connects TRBV4-3 to TRBJ2-2, with TRBD2 matching 15 bases. V trimming: 0 bases; J trimming: 5 bases; junction bases outside the gene matches: 1. The length of the CDR3 is 17 residues. Per germline, CDR1 LGHNA and CDR2 YSLEER. As DNA, the CDR3 is TGCGCCAGCAGCCAAGAGGGACTAGCGGGAGGAACCGGGGAGCTGTTTTTT. Its translation is CASSQEGLAGGTGELFF.

The chain links TRBV9 to TRBJ1-1, with D possibly TRBD1 on 6 matching bases. V gave up 3 bases and J gave up 6 bases, with 12 bases separating them. Germline assignment: CDR1 SGDLS and CDR2 YYNGEE. This CDR3 has 13 amino acids. This CDR3 is CASSGGGQSEAFF. The CDR3 coding sequence is TGTGCCAGCAGCGGAGGCGGACAGTCTGAAGCTTTCTTT.